The present entry profiles one T cell receptor beta chain with its context. Its antigen is as yet unknown. The germline V and J ends were trimmed by 5 bases and 0 bases, with 17 bases remaining between them. From germline, CDR1 is MNHEY and CDR2 SMNVEV (reference sequence). The CDR3 covers 17 residues. Quantitative barcoded 5'-RACE was used to prepare TCR beta libraries. TCRdb reprocessed the 5' RACE reads with MiXCR, giving one entry per CDR3 protein. The sample lists 100,000 to 150,000 distinct CDR3 sequences, 17% occurring once. This record belongs to a study of CD8 T cells in ankylosing spondylitis. Study-level points and caveats: Earlier studies detected some motif variants in reactive arthritis synovial fluid and blood. The clones that were linked to disease were reported to be significantly enriched in matched synovial fluid samples from ankylosing spondylitis patients. Disease-linked clones had a CD8+ phenotype and relatively low frequency in peripheral blood. Characteristic, it appeared, of ankylosing spondylitis blood was a TCR beta motif of 7 or 8 highly homologous variants.

The chain joins TRBV27 to TRBJ1-5; the D gene is possibly TRBD1 (6 bases). The sequenced sample consisted of blood, either unsorted or a sorted T cell fraction (not recorded which). This clonotype was sampled from a male donor with ankylosing spondylitis. The CDR3 nucleotides are TGTGCCAGCAGTCCCCACCTCGACAGGATTAGCAATCAGCCCCAGCATTTT. Its translation: CASSPHLDRISNQPQHF.